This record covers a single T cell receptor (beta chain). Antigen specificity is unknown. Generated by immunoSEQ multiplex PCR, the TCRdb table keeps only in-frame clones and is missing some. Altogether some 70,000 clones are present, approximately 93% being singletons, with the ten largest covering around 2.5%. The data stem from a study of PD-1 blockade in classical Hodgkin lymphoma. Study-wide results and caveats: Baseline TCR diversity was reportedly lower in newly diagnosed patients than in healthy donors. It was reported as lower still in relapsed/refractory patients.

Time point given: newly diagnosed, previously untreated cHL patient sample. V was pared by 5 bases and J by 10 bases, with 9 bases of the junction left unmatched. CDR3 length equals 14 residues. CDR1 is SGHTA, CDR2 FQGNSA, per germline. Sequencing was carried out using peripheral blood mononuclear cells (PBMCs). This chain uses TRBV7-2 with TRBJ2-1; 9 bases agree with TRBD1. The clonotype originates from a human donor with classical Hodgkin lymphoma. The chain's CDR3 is CASSLRQGVVEQFF. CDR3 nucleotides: TGTGCCAGCAGCCTTCGACAGGGGGTAGTGGAGCAGTTCTTC.